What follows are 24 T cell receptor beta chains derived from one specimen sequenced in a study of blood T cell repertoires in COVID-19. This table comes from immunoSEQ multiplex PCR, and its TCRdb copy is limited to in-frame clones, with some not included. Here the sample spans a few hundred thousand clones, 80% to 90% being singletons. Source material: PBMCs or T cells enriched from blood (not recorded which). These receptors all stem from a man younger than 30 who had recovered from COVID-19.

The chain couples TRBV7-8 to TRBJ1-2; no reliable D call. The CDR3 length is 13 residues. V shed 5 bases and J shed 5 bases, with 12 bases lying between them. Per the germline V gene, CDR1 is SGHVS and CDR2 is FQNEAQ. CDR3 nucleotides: TGTGCCAGCAGCCCCCGTCGAACTTATGGCTACACCTTC. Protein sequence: CASSPRRTYGYTF.

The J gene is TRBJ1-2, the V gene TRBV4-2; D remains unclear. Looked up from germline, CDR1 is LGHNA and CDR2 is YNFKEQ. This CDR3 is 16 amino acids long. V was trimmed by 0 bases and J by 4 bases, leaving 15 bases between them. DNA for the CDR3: TGTGCCAGCAGCCAAGAAGCCGTTAAGCCAAGCTATGGCTACACCTTC. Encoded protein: CASSQEAVKPSYGYTF.

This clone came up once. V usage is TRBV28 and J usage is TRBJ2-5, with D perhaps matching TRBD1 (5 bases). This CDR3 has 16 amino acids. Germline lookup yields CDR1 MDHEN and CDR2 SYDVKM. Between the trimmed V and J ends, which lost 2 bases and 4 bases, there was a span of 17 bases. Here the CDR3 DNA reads TGTGCCAGCAGTTTAGGGGCAGGGAAGTTGTTAGAGACCCAGTACTTC. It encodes CASSLGAGKLLETQYF.

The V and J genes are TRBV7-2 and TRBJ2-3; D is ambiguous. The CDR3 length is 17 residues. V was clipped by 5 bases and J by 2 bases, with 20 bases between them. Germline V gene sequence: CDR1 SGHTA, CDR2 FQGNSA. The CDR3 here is CASSPVRLSRNTDTQYF. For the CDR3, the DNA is TGTGCCAGCAGCCCGGTGAGGCTGAGCAGAAACACAGATACGCAGTATTTT.

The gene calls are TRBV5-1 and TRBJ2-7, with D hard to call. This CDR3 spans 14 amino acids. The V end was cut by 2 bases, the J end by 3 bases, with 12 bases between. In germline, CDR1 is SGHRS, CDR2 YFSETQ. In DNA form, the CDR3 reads TGCGCCAGCAGCTTCAACCAGGCCAGCTACGAGCAGTACTTC. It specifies CASSFNQASYEQYF.

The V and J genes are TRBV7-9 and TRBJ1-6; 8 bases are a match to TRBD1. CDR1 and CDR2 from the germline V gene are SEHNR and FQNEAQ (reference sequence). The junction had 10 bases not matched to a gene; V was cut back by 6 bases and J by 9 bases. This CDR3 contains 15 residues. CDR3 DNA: TGTGCCAGCAGACCACCGACAGGGGTGGGTTCACCCCTCCACTTT. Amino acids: CASRPPTGVGSPLHF.

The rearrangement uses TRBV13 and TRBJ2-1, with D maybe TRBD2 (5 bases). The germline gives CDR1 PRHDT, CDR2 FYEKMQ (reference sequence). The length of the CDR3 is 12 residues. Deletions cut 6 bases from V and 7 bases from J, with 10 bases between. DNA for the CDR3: TGTGCCAGCAGTAGGGAGTTAAATGAGCAGTTCTTC. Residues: CASSRELNEQFF. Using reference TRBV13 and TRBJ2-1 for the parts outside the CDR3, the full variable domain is AAGVIQSPRHLIKEKRETATLKCYPIPRHDTVYWYQQGPGQDPQFLISFYEKMQSDKGSIPDRFSAQQFSDYHSELNMSSLELGDSALYFCASSRELNEQFFGPGTRLTVL.

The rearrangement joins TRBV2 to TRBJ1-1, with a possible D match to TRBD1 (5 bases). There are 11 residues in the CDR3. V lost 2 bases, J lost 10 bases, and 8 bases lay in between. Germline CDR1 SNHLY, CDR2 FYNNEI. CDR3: CASSERQGAFF. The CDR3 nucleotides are TGTGCCAGCAGTGAACGCCAGGGAGCTTTCTTT. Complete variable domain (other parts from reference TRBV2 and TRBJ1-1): EPEVTQTPSHQVTQMGQEVILRCVPISNHLYFYWYRQILGQKVEFLVSFYNNEISEKSEIFDDQFSVERPDGSNFTLKIRSTKLEDSAMYFCASSERQGAFFGQGTRLTVV.

The CDR3 DNA follows: TGTGCCAGCAGCTTAGGCGGGAGTGGTATGGAGACCCAGTACTTC. Its translation is CASSLGGSGMETQYF. The chain links TRBV7-7 to TRBJ2-5, with 7 positions matching TRBD2. V lost 1 base and J lost 5; bases outside the gene matches: 7. The CDR3 runs 15 residues. Germline loops: CDR1 SSHAT, CDR2 FNYEAQ (reference sequence).

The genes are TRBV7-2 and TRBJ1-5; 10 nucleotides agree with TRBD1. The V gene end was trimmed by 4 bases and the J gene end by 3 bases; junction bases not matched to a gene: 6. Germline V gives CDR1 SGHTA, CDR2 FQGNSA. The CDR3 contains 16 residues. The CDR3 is CASSWTGTGANQPQHF. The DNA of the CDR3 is TGTGCCAGCAGCTGGACCGGGACAGGGGCCAATCAGCCCCAGCATTTT.

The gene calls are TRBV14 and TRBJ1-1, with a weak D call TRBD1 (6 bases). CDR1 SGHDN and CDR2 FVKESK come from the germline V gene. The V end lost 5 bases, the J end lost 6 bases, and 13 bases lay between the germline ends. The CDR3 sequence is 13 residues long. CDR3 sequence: CASSVTGLAEAFF. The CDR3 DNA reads TGTGCCAGCAGCGTAACAGGGTTGGCTGAAGCTTTCTTT.

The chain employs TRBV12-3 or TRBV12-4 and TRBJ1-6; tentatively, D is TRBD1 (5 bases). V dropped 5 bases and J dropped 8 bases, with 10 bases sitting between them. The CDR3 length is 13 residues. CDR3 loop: CASSVTAYSPLHF. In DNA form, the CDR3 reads TGTGCCAGCAGTGTGACAGCTTATTCACCCCTCCACTTT.

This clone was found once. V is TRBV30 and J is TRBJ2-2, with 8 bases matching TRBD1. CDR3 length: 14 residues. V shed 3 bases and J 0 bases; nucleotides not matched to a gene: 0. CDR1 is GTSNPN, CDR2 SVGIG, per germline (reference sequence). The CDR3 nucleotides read TGTGCCTGGAGACAGGGGGCGAACACCGGGGAGCTGTTTTTT. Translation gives CAWRQGANTGELFF.

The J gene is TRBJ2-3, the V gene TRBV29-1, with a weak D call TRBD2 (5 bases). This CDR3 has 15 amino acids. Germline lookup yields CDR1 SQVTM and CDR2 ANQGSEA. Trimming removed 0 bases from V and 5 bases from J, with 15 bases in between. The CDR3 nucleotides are TGCAGCGTTGAAGATGACGAGGGATCGCTAGATACGCAGTATTTT. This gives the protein CSVEDDEGSLDTQYF.

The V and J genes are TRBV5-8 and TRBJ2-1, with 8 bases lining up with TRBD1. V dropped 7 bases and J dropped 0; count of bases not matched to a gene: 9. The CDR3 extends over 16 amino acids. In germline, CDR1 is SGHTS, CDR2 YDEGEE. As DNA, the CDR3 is TGTGCCAGCCCCCCAGGGGGCGCAGCCTCCTACAATGAGCAGTTCTTC. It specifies CASPPGGAASYNEQFF.

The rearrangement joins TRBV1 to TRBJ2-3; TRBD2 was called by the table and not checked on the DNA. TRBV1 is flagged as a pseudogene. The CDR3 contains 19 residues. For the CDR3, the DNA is TGCACCAGCAGCCAAGATTTGGCGGGGGGTATACCTTGCCCGAATACGCAGTATTTT. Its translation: CTSSQDLAGGIPCPNTQYF.

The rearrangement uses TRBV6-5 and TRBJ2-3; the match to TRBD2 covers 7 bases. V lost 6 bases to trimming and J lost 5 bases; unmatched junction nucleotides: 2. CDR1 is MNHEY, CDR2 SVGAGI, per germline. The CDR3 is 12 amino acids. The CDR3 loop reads CASSSSGDTQYF. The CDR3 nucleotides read TGTGCCAGCAGCTCTAGCGGAGATACGCAGTATTTT.

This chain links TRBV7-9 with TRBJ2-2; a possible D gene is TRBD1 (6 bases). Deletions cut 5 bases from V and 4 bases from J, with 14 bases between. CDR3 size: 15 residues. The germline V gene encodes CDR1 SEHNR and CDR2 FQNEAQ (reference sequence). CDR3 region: CASSPQQGVTGELFF. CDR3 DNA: TGTGCCAGCAGCCCCCAACAGGGTGTCACCGGGGAGCTGTTTTTT.

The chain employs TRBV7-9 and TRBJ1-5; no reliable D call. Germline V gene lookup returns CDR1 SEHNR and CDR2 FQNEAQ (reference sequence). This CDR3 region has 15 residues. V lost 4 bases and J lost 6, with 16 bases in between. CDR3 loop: CASSWAGEVGQPQHF. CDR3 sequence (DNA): TGTGCCAGCAGCTGGGCCGGGGAGGTGGGTCAGCCCCAGCATTTT.

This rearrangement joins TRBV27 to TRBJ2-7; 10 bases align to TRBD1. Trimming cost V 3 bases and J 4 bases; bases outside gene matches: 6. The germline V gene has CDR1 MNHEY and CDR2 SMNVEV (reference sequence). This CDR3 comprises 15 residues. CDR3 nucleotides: TGTGCCAGCAGTTTGGGTCGGGACAGGGGTTACGAGCAGTACTTC. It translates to CASSLGRDRGYEQYF.

Written as DNA, the CDR3 is TGTGCCAGCAGTGACCTGACTAGCGCCCACAATGAGCAGTTCTTC. It encodes CASSDLTSAHNEQFF. The genes are TRBV28 and TRBJ2-1; 8 bases agree with TRBD2. This CDR3 contains 15 residues. Germline CDR1 and CDR2: MDHEN and SYDVKM. With 5 bases clipped from V and 5 bases from J, the junction kept 8 bases outside the gene matches.

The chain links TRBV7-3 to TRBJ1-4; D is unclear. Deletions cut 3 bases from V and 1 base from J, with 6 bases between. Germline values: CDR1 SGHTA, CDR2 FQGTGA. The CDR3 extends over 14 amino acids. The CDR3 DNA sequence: TGTGCCAGCAGCTTGAGGAAAACTAATGAAAAACTGTTTTTT. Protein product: CASSLRKTNEKLFF.

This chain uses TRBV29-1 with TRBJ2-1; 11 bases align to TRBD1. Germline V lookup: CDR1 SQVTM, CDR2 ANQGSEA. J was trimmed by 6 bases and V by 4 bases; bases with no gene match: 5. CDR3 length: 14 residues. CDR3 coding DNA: TGCAGCGTTGTTACCGGGACAGGGGGCAATGAGCAGTTCTTC. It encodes CSVVTGTGGNEQFF.

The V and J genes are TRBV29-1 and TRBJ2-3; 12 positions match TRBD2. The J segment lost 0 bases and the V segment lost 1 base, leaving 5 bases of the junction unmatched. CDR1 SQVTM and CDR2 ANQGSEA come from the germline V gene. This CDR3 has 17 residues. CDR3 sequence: CSVEGTSGVESTDTQYF. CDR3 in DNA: TGCAGCGTTGAAGGGACTAGCGGGGTAGAAAGCACAGATACGCAGTATTTT.